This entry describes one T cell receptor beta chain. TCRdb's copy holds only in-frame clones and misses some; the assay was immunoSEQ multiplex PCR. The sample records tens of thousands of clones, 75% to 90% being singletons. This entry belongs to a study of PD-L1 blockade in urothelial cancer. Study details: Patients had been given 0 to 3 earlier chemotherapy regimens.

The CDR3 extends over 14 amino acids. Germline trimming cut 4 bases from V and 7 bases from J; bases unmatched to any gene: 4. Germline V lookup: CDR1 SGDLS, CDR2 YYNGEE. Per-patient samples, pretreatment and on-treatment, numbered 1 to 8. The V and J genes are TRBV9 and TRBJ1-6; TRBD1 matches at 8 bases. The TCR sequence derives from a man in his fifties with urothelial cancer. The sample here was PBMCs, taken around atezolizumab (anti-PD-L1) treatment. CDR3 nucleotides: TGTGCCAGCAGCCTAAGACAGGGGAATTCACCCCTCCACTTT. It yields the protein CASSLRQGNSPLHF.